This passage covers 21 T cell receptor beta chains from one sample sequenced in a study of regulatory T cells in long-lasting Graves disease. Relying on iRepertoire HTBI primers and Arm-PCR of CDR3 regions, the team built TCR beta libraries. Using its own MiXCR run on the multiplex PCR reads, TCRdb lists one record per CDR3 protein. The sample lists approximately 400,000 distinct CDR3 sequences, around 16% occurring once. Time point indicated: newly diagnosed GD, antithyroid drugs for less than 3 months. After RNA was extracted from PBMCs, the TCR library was made from it. The sample in question was peripheral blood mononuclear cells (PBMCs), obtained at new diagnosis, from a patient treated with antithyroid drugs. The receptors were gathered from a female donor with Graves disease.

This clonotype occurred a few times. The chain uses TRBV7-8 and TRBJ2-3; 7 nucleotides align to TRBD2. Germline V gives CDR1 SGHVS, CDR2 FQNEAQ. The V segment lost 5 bases and the J segment 4 bases; nucleotides outside the gene matches: 9. The length of the CDR3 is 15 residues. CDR3 bases: TGTGCCAGCAGCCCTGGGAGGGTCCGCCCAGATACGCAGTATTTT. Amino acid sequence: CASSPGRVRPDTQYF.

This clonotype was detected ten times or more. The V and J genes are TRBV7-9 and TRBJ1-5; 8 nucleotides align to TRBD1. The CDR3 spans 15 residues. V was clipped by 3 bases and J by 5 bases; unmatched bases: 6. Germline assignment: CDR1 SEHNR and CDR2 FQNEAQ (reference sequence). The CDR3 loop reads CASSFSGGGDQPQHF. CDR3 DNA sequence: TGTGCCAGCAGCTTCTCAGGGGGCGGGGATCAGCCCCAGCATTTT.

The chain uses TRBV11-1 and TRBJ1-6; 10 nucleotides line up with TRBD1. Germline CDR1 and CDR2: SGHAT and FQDESV (reference sequence). The CDR3 runs 16 residues. V dropped 5 bases and J dropped 7; count of bases not matched to a gene: 8. The CDR3: CASSSQRQGANSPLHF. The CDR3, as DNA: TGTGCCAGCAGCAGCCAAAGACAGGGGGCGAATTCACCCCTCCACTTT.

Many counts were recorded for this clonotype. J is TRBJ2-3 and V is TRBV12-3 or TRBV12-4; D is undetermined. Near its end, the DNA agrees better with TRBJ2-5, so the J call may be wrong. There are 13 residues in the CDR3. The CDR3 reads CASSPANRGTQYF. The CDR3 region has the DNA TGTGCCAGCAGCCCGGCTAATCGAGGGACCCAGTACTTC.

This clonotype was seen at least ten times. The chain links TRBV3-1 to TRBJ1-4; D gene uncertain. Germline CDR1 reads LGHDT; CDR2 reads YNNKEL (reference sequence). The CDR3 is 12 residues long. V dropped 6 bases and J dropped 3 bases, with 5 bases sitting between them. The CDR3 DNA sequence: TGTGCCAGCAGAGATGCTAATGAAAAACTGTTTTTT. Protein: CASRDANEKLFF.

The chain carries TRBV12-3 or TRBV12-4 and TRBJ2-7, with D possibly being TRBD2 (5 bases). Trimming removed 3 bases from V and 0 bases from J, with 12 bases in between. The length of the CDR3 is 15 residues. CDR3 region: CASSLRTRSSYEQYF. The CDR3 DNA is TGTGCCAGCAGTTTGAGGACTCGAAGCTCCTACGAGCAGTACTTC.

This chain joins TRBV30 and TRBJ1-6; D possibly corresponds to TRBD1 (5 bases). Germline CDR1 reads GTSNPN; CDR2 reads SVGIG (reference sequence). Trimming pared 5 bases from V and 6 bases from J, leaving 14 bases between. This CDR3 region has 14 residues. As DNA, the CDR3 is TGTGCCTGGGGACGGGGGGGTAGTAATTCACCCCTCCACTTT. This translates into CAWGRGGSNSPLHF.

This clonotype was observed at least ten times. The chain recombines TRBV20-1 with TRBJ2-5; the match to TRBD1 covers 10 bases. Unmatched junction bases numbered 15, after V lost 0 bases and J lost 2 bases. The CDR3 loop spans 19 amino acids. Germline CDR1 DFQATT, CDR2 SNEGSKA (reference sequence). DNA for the CDR3: TGCAGTGCTAGAGATTTTGGGAGACAGGGGGCTTGGAGGCAAGAGACCCAGTACTTC. Translating gives CSARDFGRQGAWRQETQYF.

Remarks on this clonotype: Since a much larger clone is just one base distant, this may be a read error. The chain couples TRBV20-1 to TRBJ2-3; 7 nucleotides align to TRBD1. The end of the DNA aligns better with TRBJ2-5, so the J call may be wrong. The length of the CDR3 is 14 residues. Germline CDR1 DFQATT, CDR2 SNEGSKA (reference sequence). The DNA for the CDR3 is TGCAGTGCTAGATCGGGACAGCAACAAGGGACCCAGTACTTC. Translation gives CSARSGQQQGTQYF.

Regarding this clonotype: Possible read error: a much larger clone is one base away. The CDR3 here is CASSSTGTGAGVLFF. As DNA, the CDR3 is TGTGCCAGCAGTTCCACCGGGACAGGGGCCGGGGTGCTGTTTTTT. This rearrangement joins TRBV27 to TRBJ2-2, with TRBD1 matching 10 bases. Germline-derived CDR1 and CDR2 are MNHEY and SMNVEV (reference sequence). The CDR3 is 15 residues long.

The chain carries TRBV7-2 and TRBJ2-7; TRBD2 agrees at 11 bases. Per the germline V gene, CDR1 is SGHTA and CDR2 is FQGNSA. Germline trimming cut 1 base from V and 7 bases from J; bases unmatched to any gene: 15. CDR3 length equals 18 residues. CDR3 in amino acids: CASSLVLAGGRPTGEQYF. The CDR3 nucleotides are TGTGCCAGCAGCTTAGTCTTAGCGGGAGGGCGTCCCACCGGGGAGCAGTACTTC. Full variable domain (outside the CDR3, taken from reference TRBV7-2 and TRBJ2-7): GAGVSQSPSNKVTEKGKDVELRCDPISGHTALYWYRQSLGQGLEFLIYFQGNSAPDKSGLPSDRFSAERTGGSVSTLTIQRTQQEDSAVYLCASSLVLAGGRPTGEQYFGPGTRLTVT.

This clonotype has a count of ten or more. V and J are TRBV19 and TRBJ1-1; possibly TRBD1 for D (6 bases). CDR1 and CDR2 from the germline V gene are LNHDA and SQIVND (reference sequence). Trimming removed 6 bases from V and 4 bases from J, with 24 bases in between. CDR3 size: 17 residues. This CDR3 is CASSPIGSGGETTEAFF. The CDR3 coding sequence is TGTGCCAGTAGCCCTATTGGATCGGGGGGCGAAACCACTGAAGCTTTCTTT. Full variable domain (remainder filled in from reference TRBV19 and TRBJ1-1): DGGITQSPKYLFRKEGQNVTLSCEQNLNHDAMYWYRQDPGQGLRLIYYSQIVNDFQKGDIAEGYSVSREKKESFPLTVTSAQKNPTAFYLCASSPIGSGGETTEAFFGQGTRLTVV.

The chain combines TRBV4-3 with TRBJ2-1, with D perhaps matching TRBD2 (5 bases). The CDR3 has 15 amino acids. Trimming took 0 bases from V and 6 from J, leaving 12 bases between them. Germline V gene lookup returns CDR1 LGHNA and CDR2 YSLEER. CDR3 loop: CASSQDGLAGNEQFF. The CDR3 region has the DNA TGCGCCAGCAGCCAAGATGGGCTAGCCGGCAATGAGCAGTTCTTC.

This clonotype was counted many times. The chain recombines TRBV20-1 with TRBJ1-5, with 9 nucleotides matching TRBD1. The trim removed 5 bases at V and 2 bases at J, leaving 13 bases unmatched. The CDR3 spans 17 residues. CDR1 is DFQATT and CDR2 is SNEGSKA in the germline V gene (reference sequence). CDR3 coding DNA: TGCAGTGCTTATATTTGGACAGGGGCCCCAGGCAATCAGCCCCAGCATTTT. As protein: CSAYIWTGAPGNQPQHF.

This clonotype was recorded many times. The chain combines TRBV5-1 with TRBJ2-1, with D possibly being TRBD1 or TRBD2 (5 bases each). The CDR3 totals 13 residues. Trimming stripped 7 bases from V and 6 bases from J, with 14 bases between. Per the germline V gene, CDR1 is SGHRS and CDR2 is YFSETQ. The CDR3 here is CASFVRGSNEQFF. In DNA form, the CDR3 reads TGCGCCAGCTTCGTGAGGGGTTCCAATGAGCAGTTCTTC. Together with reference TRBV5-1 and TRBJ2-1, the CDR3 gives the full variable domain: KAGVTQTPRYLIKTRGQQVTLSCSPISGHRSVSWYQQTPGQGLQFLFEYFSETQRNKGNFPGRFSGRQFSNSRSEMNVSTLELGDSALYLCASFVRGSNEQFFGPGTRLTVL.

This clonotype was detected many times. V gene TRBV12-3 or TRBV12-4 combines with J gene TRBJ1-1; D call uncertain. This CDR3 contains 12 residues. The germline V and J ends were trimmed by 3 bases and 2 bases, with 4 bases remaining between them. CDR3 sequence reads: CASSFFNTEAFF. The CDR3 coding sequence is TGTGCCAGCAGTTTCTTCAACACTGAAGCTTTCTTT.

J is TRBJ2-7 and V is TRBV2; D call uncertain. CDR1 and CDR2 (germline): SNHLY, FYNNEI. The CDR3 has 12 residues. The ends were cut back, 8 bases at V and 1 base at J, with 9 bases in the middle. The CDR3 sequence: CASVGLSYEQYF. DNA for the CDR3: TGTGCCAGCGTTGGCCTATCCTACGAGCAGTACTTC.

The sample holds many counts of this clonotype. The CDR3: CASSRMKGEAFF. The CDR3 DNA reads TGTGCCAGCAGCCGAATGAAGGGGGAAGCTTTCTTT. The rearrangement links TRBV7-6 to TRBJ1-1; D may be TRBD1 (5 bases). Trimming shortened V by 5 bases and J by 8 bases, and 12 bases separated the two germline ends. The germline V gene has CDR1 SGHVS and CDR2 FNYEAQ. The CDR3 runs 12 residues.

This clonotype was observed many times. The V gene is TRBV12-3 or TRBV12-4, the J gene TRBJ1-2, with 9 bases aligning to TRBD1. V lost 3 bases, J lost 0 bases, and 8 bases stayed unmatched. CDR3 size: 17 residues. The CDR3 bases are TGTGCCAGCAGTTTCTTATCGGACAGGGGCCCTAACTATGGCTACACCTTC. Protein product: CASSFLSDRGPNYGYTF.

This sequence joins TRBV11-2 and TRBJ2-1; D is ambiguous. The CDR3 is made up of 13 amino acids. Germline loops: CDR1 SGHAT, CDR2 FQNNGV. Trimming cost V 0 bases and J 9 bases, with 9 bases left between them. This CDR3 is CASSLDRLAEQFF. CDR3 nucleotides: TGTGCCAGCAGCTTAGATCGTCTGGCTGAGCAGTTCTTC.

This clonotype was detected ten times or more. This chain connects TRBV11-2 to TRBJ1-1; TRBD1 is a possible D gene (6 bases). The V end was cut by 6 bases, the J end by 3 bases, with 23 bases between. CDR3 size: 17 residues. CDR1 SGHAT and CDR2 FQNNGV come from the germline V gene. In nucleotides, the CDR3 is TGTGCCAGCAGTCGGCGACCTGGCGGGAAGGGGGACACTGAAGCTTTCTTT. Its translation is CASSRRPGGKGDTEAFF.